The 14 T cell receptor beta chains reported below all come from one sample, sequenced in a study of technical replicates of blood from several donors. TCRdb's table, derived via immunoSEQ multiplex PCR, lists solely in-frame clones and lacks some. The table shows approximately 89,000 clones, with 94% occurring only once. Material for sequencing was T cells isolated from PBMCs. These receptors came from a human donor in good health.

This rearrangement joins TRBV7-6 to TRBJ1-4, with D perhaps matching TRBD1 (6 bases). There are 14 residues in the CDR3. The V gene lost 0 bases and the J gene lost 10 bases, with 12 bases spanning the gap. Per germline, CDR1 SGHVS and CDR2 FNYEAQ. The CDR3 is CASSLAAGDGKLFF. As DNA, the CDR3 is TGTGCCAGCAGCTTAGCGGCAGGGGATGGAAAACTGTTTTTT.

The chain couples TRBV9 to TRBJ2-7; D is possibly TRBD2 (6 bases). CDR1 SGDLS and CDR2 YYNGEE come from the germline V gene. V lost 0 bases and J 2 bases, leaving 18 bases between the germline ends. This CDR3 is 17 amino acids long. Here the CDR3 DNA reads TGTGCCAGCAGCGTAGGACTCACGGGGGTTAGCCCCTACGAGCAGTACTTC. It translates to CASSVGLTGVSPYEQYF.

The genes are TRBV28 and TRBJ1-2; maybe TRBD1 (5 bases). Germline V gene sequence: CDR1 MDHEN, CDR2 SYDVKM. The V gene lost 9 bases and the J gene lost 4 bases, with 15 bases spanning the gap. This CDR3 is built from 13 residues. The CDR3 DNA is TGTGCCAGTGGGGCAATAGCTACCTATGGCTACACCTTC. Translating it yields CASGAIATYGYTF.

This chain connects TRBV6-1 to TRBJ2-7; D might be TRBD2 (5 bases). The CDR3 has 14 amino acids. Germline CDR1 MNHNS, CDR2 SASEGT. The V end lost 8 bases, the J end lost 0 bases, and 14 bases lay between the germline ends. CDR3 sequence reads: CASLRTENSYEQYF. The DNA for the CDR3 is TGTGCCAGCTTAAGGACTGAAAACTCCTACGAGCAGTACTTC.

The DNA for the CDR3 is TGCAGCGTGCCCCCTGCGGGCGGGGGCACAGATACGCAGTATTTT. It specifies CSVPPAGGGTDTQYF. The V and J genes are TRBV29-1 and TRBJ2-3, with TRBD2 as a possible D gene (6 bases). The CDR3 extends over 15 amino acids. CDR1 is SQVTM, CDR2 ANQGSEA, per germline. V was trimmed by 6 bases and J by 1 base, leaving 17 bases between them.

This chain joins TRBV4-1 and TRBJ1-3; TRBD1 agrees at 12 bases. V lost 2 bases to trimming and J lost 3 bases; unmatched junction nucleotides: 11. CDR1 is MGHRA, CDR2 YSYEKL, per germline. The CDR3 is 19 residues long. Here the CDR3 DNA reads TGCGCCAGCAGCCAACCTACGCGGGGACAGGGGGCAGGTGGAAACACCATATATTTT. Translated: CASSQPTRGQGAGGNTIYF.

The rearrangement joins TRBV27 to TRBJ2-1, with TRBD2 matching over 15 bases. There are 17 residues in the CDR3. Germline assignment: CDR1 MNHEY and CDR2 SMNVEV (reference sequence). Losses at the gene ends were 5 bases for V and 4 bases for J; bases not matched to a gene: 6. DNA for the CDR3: TGTGCCAGCAGTCTCGGGACTAGCGGGAGGCGATACAATGAGCAGTTCTTC. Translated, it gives CASSLGTSGRRYNEQFF.

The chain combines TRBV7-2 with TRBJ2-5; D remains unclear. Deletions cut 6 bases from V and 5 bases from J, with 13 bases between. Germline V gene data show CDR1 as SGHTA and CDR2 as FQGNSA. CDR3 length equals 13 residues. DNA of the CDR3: TGTGCCAGCAGTCCTCGTGTCCGGGAGACCCAGTACTTC. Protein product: CASSPRVRETQYF.

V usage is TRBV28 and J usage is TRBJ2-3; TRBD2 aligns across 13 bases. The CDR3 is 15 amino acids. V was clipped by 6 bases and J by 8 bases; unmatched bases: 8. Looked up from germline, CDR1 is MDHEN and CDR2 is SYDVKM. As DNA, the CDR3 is TGTGCCAGCAGCGCCGGACTAGCGGGAGTCTTTACGCAGTATTTT. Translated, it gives CASSAGLAGVFTQYF.

The CDR3 DNA reads TGCGCCAGCAGCCAAGACAGGGGGCTGATAGCAACTAATGAAAAACTGTTTTTT. This codes for CASSQDRGLIATNEKLFF. This rearrangement joins TRBV4-1 to TRBJ1-4; 8 nucleotides line up with TRBD1. The CDR3 runs to 18 residues. Germline CDR1 and CDR2: MGHRA and YSYEKL. The V gene end was trimmed by 0 bases and the J gene end by 0 bases; junction bases not matched to a gene: 6.

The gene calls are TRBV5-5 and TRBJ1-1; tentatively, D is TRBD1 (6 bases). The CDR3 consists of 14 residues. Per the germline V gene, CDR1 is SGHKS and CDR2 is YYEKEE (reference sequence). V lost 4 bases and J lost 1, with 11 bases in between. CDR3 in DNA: TGTGCCAGCAGCCGTTGGGGACAGAACACTGAAGCTTTCTTT. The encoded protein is CASSRWGQNTEAFF.

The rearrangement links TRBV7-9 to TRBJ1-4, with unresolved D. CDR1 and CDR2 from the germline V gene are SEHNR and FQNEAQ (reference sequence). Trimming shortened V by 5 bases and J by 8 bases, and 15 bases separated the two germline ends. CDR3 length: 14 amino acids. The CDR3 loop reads CASSQAPGEEKLFF. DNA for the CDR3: TGTGCCAGCAGCCAGGCCCCGGGAGAAGAAAAACTGTTTTTT. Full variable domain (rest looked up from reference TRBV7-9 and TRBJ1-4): DTGVSQNPRHKITKRGQNVTFRCDPISEHNRLYWYRQTLGQGPEFLTYFQNEAQLEKSRLLSDRFSAERPKGSFSTLEIQRTEQGDSAMYLCASSQAPGEEKLFFGSGTQLSVL.

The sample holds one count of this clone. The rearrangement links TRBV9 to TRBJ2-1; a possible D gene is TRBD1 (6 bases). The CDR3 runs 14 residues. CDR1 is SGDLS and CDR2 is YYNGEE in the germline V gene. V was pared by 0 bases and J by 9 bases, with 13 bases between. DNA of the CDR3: TGTGCCAGCAGCGTAGACAGGGTTTTGGGTGAGCAGTTCTTC. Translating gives CASSVDRVLGEQFF.

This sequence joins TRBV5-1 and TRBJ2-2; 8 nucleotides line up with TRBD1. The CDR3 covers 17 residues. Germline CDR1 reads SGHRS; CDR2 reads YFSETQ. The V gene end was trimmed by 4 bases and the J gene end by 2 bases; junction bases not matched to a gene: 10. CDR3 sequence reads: CASSNRGALLNTGELFF. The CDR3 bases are TGCGCCAGCAGCAACAGGGGGGCTCTCCTTAACACCGGGGAGCTGTTTTTT.